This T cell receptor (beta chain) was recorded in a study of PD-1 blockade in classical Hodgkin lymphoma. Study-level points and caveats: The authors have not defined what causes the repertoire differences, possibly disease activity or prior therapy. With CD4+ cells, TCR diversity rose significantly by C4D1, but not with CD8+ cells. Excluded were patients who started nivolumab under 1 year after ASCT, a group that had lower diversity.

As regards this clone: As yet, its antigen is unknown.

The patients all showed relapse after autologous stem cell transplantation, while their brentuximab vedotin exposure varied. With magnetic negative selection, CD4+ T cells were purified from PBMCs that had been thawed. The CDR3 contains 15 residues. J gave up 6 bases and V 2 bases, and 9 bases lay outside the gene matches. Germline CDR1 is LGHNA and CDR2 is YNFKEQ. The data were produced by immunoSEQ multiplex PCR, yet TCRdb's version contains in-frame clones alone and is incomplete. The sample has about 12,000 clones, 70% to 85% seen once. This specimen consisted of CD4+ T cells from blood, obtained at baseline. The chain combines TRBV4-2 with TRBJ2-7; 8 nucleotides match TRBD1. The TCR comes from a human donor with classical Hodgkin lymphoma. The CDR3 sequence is CASSQSATGVVEQYF. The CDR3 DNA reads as TGTGCCAGCAGCCAATCGGCGACAGGGGTAGTCGAGCAGTACTTC.